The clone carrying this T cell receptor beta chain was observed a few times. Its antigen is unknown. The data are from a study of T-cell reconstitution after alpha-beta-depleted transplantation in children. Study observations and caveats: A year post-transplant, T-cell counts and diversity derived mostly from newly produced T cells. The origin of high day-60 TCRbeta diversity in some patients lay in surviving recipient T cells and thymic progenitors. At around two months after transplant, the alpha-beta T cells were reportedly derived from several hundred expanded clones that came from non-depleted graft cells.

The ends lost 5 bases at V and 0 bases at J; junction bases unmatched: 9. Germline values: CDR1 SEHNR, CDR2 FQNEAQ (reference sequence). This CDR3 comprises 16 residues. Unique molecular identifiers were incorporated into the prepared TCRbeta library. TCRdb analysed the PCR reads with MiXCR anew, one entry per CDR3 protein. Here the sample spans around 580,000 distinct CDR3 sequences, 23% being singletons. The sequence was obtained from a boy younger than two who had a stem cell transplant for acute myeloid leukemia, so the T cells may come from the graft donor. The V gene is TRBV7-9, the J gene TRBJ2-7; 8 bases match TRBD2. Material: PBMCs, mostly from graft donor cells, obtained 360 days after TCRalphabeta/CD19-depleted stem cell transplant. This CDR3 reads CASSLRRGASSYEQYF. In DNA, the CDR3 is TGTGCCAGCAGCCTCCGGCGGGGGGCAAGCTCCTACGAGCAGTACTTC.